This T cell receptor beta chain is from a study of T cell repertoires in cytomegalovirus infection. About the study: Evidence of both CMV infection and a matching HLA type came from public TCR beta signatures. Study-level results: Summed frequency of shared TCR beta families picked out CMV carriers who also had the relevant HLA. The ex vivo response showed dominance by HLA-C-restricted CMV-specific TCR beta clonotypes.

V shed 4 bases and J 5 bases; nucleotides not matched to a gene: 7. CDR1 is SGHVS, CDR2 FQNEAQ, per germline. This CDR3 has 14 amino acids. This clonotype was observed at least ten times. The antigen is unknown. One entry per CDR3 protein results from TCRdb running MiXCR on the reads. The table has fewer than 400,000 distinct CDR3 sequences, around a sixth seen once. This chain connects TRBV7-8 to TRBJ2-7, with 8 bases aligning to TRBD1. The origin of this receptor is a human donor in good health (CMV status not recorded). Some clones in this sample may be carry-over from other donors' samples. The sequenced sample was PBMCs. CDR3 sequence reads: CASSWTGSFDEQYF. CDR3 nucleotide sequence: TGTGCCAGCAGCTGGACAGGGTCCTTCGACGAGCAGTACTTC.